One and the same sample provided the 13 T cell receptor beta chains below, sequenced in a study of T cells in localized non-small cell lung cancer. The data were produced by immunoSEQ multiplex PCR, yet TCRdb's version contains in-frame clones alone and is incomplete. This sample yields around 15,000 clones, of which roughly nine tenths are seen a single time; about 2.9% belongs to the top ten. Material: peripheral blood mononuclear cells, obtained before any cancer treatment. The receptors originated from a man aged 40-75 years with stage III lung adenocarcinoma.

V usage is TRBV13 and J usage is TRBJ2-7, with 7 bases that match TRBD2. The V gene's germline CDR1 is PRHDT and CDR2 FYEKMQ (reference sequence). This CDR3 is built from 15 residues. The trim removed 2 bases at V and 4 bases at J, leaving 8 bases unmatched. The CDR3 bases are TGTGCCAGCAGCTTATCACTAGCGCCGAGTTACGAGCAGTACTTC. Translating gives CASSLSLAPSYEQYF.

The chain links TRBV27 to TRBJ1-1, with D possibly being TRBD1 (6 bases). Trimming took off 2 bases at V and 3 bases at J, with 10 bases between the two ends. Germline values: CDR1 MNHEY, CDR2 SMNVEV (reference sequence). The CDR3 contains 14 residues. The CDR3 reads CASSLHEGDTEAFF. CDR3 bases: TGTGCCAGCAGTTTACACGAGGGGGACACTGAAGCTTTCTTT.

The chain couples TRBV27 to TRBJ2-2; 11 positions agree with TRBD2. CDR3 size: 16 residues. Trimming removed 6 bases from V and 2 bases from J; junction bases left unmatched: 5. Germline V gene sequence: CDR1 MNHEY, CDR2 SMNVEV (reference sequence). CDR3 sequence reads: CASSRTSGSNTGELFF. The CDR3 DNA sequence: TGTGCCAGCAGCCGTACTAGCGGGAGTAACACCGGGGAGCTGTTTTTT.

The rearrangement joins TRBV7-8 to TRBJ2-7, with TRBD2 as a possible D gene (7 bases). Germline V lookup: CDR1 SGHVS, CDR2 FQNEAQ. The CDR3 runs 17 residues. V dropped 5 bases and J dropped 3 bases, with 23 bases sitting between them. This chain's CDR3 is CASSRAMVGGGIYEQYF. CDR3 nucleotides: TGTGCCAGCAGCCGGGCGATGGTGGGAGGGGGTATCTACGAGCAGTACTTC.

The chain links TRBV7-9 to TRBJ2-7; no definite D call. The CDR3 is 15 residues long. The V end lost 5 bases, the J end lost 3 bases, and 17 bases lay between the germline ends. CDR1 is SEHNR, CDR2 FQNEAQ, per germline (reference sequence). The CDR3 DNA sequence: TGTGCCAGCAGCCTTGACAACGACCCCGTCTACGAGCAGTACTTC. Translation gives CASSLDNDPVYEQYF. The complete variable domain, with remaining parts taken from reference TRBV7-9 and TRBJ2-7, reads DTGVSQNPRHKITKRGQNVTFRCDPISEHNRLYWYRQTLGQGPEFLTYFQNEAQLEKSRLLSDRFSAERPKGSFSTLEIQRTEQGDSAMYLCASSLDNDPVYEQYFGPGTRLTVT.

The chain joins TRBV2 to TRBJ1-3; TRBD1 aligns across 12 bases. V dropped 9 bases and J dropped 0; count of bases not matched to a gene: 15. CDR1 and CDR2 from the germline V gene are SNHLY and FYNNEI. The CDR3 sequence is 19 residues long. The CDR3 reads CASISGTGGPVRSGNTIYF. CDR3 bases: TGTGCCAGTATATCCGGGACAGGGGGCCCCGTCCGCTCTGGAAACACCATATATTTT.

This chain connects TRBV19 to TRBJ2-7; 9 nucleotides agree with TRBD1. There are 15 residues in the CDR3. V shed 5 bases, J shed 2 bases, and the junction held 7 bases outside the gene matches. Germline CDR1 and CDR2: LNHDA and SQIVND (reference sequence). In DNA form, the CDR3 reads TGTGCCAGTAGTCCCGTGACAGGGGGGACCTACGAGCAGTACTTC. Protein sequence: CASSPVTGGTYEQYF.

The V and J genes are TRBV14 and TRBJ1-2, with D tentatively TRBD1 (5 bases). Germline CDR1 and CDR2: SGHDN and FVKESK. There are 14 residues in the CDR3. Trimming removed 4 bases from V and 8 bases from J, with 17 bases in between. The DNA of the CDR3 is TGTGCCAGCAGCCGCCTGGGACCCCTTGCCGGCTACACCTTC. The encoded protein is CASSRLGPLAGYTF.

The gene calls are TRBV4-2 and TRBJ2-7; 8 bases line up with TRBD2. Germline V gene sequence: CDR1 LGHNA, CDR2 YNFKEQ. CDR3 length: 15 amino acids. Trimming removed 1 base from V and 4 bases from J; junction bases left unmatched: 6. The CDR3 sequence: CASSQGQAGAYEQYF. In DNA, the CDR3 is TGTGCCAGCAGCCAAGGTCAAGCGGGAGCTTACGAGCAGTACTTC.

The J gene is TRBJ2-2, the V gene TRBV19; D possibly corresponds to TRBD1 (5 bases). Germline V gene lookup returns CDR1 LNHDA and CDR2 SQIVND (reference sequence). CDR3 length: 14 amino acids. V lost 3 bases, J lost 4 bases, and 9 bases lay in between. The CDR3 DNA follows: TGTGCCAGTAGTATGAAACAGGCCACCGGGGAGCTGTTTTTT. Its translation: CASSMKQATGELFF.

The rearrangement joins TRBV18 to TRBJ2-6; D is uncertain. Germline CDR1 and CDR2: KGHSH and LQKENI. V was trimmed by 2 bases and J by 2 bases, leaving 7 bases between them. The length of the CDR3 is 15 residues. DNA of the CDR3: TGTGCCAGCTCACCAGTAACAGCTGGGGCCAACGTCCTGACTTTC. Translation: CASSPVTAGANVLTF.

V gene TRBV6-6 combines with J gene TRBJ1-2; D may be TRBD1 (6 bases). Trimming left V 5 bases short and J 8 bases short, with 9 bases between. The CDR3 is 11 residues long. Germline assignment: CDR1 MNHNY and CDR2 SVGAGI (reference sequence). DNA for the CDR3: TGTGCCAGCAGTCAGGGGACGGGCTACACCTTC. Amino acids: CASSQGTGYTF.

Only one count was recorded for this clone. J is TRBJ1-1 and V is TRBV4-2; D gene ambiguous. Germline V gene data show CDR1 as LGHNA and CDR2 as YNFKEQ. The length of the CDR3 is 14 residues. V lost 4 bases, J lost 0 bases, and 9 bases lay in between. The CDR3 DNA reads TGTGCCAGCAGCCCCCGGGCCTTGAACACTGAAGCTTTCTTT. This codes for CASSPRALNTEAFF.